This T cell receptor (beta chain) was captured in a study of blood T cell repertoires in COVID-19. Study details: Donors in the United States, Italy and Spain gave samples during acute or convalescent COVID-19. PBMCs, B-cell-depleted T cells, or T cells were the source of the cDNA or gDNA that made up the material.

Original data processing: Reference gene primer amplification in the assay estimated nucleated cell counts. Assay: immunoSEQ multiplex PCR; the TCRdb copy retains only in-frame clones and omits some. The DNA was the basis for D and trimming; V, J and clone size are from that table. Of fewer than 350,000 clones in the sample, 81% were seen once. V shed 5 bases, J shed 2 bases, and the junction held 6 bases outside the gene matches. The length of the CDR3 is 15 residues. Germline lookup yields CDR1 MNHEY and CDR2 SVGAGI. V is TRBV6-5 and J is TRBJ2-7, with 10 bases fitting TRBD1. Sequencing input: peripheral blood. The clonotype was recovered from a woman aged 60-75 years with active or convalescent COVID-19. This CDR3 reads CASSPLGQGTYEQYF. The CDR3 coding sequence is TGTGCCAGCAGTCCTTTGGGACAGGGGACCTACGAGCAGTACTTC.